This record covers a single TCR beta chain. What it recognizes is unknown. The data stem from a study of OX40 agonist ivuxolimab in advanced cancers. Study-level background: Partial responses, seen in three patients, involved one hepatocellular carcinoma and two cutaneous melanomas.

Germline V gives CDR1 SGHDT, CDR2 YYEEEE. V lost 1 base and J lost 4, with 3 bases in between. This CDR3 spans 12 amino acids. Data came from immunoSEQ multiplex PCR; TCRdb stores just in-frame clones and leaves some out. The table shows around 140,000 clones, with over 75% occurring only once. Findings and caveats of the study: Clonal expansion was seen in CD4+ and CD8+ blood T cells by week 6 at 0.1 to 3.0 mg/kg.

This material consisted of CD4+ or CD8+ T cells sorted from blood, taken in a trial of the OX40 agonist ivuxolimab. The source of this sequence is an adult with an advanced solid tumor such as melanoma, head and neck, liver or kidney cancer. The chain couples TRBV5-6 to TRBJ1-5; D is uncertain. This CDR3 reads CASSLQNQPQHF. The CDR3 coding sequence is TGTGCCAGCAGCTTGCAAAATCAGCCCCAGCATTTT. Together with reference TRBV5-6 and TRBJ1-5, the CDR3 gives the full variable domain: DAGVTQSPTHLIKTRGQQVTLRCSPKSGHDTVSWYQQALGQGPQFIFQYYEEEERQRGNFPDRFSGHQFPNYSSELNVNALLLGDSALYLCASSLQNQPQHFGDGTRLSIL.